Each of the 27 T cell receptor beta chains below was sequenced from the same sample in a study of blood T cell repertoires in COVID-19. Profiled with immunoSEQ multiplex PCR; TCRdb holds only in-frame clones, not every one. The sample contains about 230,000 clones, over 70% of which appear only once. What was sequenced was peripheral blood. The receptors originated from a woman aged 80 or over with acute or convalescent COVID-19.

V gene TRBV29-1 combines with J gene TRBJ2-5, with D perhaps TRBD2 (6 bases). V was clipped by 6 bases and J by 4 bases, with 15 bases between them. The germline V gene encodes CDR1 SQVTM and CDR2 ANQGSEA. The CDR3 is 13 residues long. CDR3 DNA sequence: TGCAGCGTCAATCCGGGGGACGGAGAGACCCAGTACTTC. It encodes CSVNPGDGETQYF.

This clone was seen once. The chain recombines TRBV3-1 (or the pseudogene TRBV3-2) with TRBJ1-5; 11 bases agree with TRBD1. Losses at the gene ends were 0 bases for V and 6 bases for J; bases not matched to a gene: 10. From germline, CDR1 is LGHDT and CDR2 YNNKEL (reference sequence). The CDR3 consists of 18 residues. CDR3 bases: TGTGCCAGCAGCCAAGATGGGGGCGGACAGGGGGCTTTTCAGCCCCAGCATTTT. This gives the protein CASSQDGGGQGAFQPQHF.

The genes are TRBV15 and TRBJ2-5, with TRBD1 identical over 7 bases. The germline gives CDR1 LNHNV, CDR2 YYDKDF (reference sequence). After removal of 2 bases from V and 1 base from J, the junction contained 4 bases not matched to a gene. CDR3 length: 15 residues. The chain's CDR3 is CATSRSTGRQETQYF. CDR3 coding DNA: TGTGCCACCAGCAGATCGACAGGGCGCCAAGAGACCCAGTACTTC.

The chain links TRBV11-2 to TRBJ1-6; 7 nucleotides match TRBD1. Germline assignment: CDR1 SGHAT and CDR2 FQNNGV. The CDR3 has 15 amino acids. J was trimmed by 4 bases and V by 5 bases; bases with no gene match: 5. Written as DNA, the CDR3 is TGTGCCAGCAGCCGCGGGACAGCTTATAATTCACCCCTCCACTTT. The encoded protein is CASSRGTAYNSPLHF.

The CDR3 DNA sequence: TGTGCCACCAAACCCTGGGGAGGGGGCACAGATACGCAGTATTTT. It codes for CATKPWGGGTDTQYF. This rearrangement joins TRBV2 to TRBJ2-3, with 7 bases matching TRBD2. Germline CDR1 SNHLY, CDR2 FYNNEI. CDR3 length: 15 amino acids. The V gene end was trimmed by 10 bases and the J gene end by 1 base; junction bases not matched to a gene: 11.

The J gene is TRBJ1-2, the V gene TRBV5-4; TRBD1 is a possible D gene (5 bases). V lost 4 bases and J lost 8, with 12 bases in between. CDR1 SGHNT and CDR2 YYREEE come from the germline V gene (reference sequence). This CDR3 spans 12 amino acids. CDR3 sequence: CASSPDSRGYTF. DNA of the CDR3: TGTGCCAGCAGCCCAGACAGTAGAGGCTACACCTTC.

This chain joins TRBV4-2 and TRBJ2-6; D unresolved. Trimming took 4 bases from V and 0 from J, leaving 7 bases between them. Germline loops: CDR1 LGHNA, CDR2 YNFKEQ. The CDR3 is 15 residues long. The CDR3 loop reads CASSPPSSGANVLTF. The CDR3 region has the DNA TGTGCCAGCAGCCCACCCAGCTCTGGGGCCAACGTCCTGACTTTC.

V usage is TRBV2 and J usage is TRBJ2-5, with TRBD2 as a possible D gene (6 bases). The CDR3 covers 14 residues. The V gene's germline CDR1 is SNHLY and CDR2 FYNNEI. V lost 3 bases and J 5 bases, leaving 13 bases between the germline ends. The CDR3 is CASSEGGRRETQYF. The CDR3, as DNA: TGTGCCAGCAGTGAGGGGGGACGTAGGGAGACCCAGTACTTC. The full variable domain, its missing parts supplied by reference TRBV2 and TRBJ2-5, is EPEVTQTPSHQVTQMGQEVILRCVPISNHLYFYWYRQILGQKVEFLVSFYNNEISEKSEIFDDQFSVERPDGSNFTLKIRSTKLEDSAMYFCASSEGGRRETQYFGPGTRLLVL.

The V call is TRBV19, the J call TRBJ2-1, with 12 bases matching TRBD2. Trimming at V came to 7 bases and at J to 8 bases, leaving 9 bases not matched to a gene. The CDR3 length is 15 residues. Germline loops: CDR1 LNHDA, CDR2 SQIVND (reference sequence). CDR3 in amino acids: CASTLRTSGRYEQFF. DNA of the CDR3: TGTGCCAGTACCCTCCGCACTAGCGGGAGGTATGAGCAGTTCTTC.

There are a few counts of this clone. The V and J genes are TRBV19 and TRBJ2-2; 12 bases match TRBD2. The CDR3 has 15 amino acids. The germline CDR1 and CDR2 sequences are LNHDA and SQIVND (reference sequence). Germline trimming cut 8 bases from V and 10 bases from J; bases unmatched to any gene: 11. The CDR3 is CASYRTSGEGPELFF. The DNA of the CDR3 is TGTGCCAGTTACCGGACTAGCGGGGAGGGGCCGGAGCTGTTTTTT. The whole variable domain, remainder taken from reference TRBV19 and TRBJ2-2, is DGGITQSPKYLFRKEGQNVTLSCEQNLNHDAMYWYRQDPGQGLRLIYYSQIVNDFQKGDIAEGYSVSREKKESFPLTVTSAQKNPTAFYLCASYRTSGEGPELFFGEGSRLTVL.

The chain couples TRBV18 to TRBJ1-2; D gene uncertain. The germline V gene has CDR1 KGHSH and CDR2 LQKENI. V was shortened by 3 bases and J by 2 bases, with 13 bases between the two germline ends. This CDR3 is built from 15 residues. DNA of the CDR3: TGTGCCAGCTCACCTTCTGGACTTATGAACTATGGCTACACCTTC. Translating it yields CASSPSGLMNYGYTF. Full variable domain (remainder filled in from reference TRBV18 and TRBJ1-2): NAGVMQNPRHLVRRRGQEARLRCSPMKGHSHVYWYRQLPEEGLKFMVYLQKENIIDESGMPKERFSAEFPKEGPSILRIQQVVRGDSAAYFCASSPSGLMNYGYTFGSGTRLTVV.

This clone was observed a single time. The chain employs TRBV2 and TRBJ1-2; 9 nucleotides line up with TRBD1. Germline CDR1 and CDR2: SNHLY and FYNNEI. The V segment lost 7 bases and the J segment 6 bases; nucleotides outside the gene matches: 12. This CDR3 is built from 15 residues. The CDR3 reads CASKPGQGRQDGYTF. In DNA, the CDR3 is TGTGCCAGCAAGCCGGGACAGGGTAGGCAAGATGGCTACACCTTC.

In DNA, the CDR3 is TGTGCCAGTAACAGCGGACTCTCGGAGGACCAAGAGACCCAGTACTTC. Its protein product is CASNSGLSEDQETQYF. The chain has TRBV19 and TRBJ2-5; D possibly corresponds to TRBD2 (5 bases). The germline V and J ends were trimmed by 7 bases and 0 bases, with 18 bases remaining between them. Germline V gene lookup returns CDR1 LNHDA and CDR2 SQIVND (reference sequence). The CDR3 length is 16 residues.

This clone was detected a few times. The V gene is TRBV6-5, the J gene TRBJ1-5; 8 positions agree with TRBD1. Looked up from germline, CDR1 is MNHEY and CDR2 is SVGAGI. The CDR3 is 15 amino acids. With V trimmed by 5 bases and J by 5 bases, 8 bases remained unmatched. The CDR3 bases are TGTGCCAGCAGTCACGACAGGGGTACCGATCAGCCCCAGCATTTT. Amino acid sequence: CASSHDRGTDQPQHF.

The CDR3 DNA reads as TGTGCCAGCACCCTCGACAGAATTTCCAATGAGCAGTTCTTC. It codes for CASTLDRISNEQFF. V and J are TRBV6-5 and TRBJ2-1; a weak D match, TRBD1 (5 bases). Germline V CDR1 and CDR2: MNHEY, SVGAGI. The V end lost 7 bases, the J end lost 6 bases, and 16 bases lay between the germline ends. The CDR3 consists of 14 residues.

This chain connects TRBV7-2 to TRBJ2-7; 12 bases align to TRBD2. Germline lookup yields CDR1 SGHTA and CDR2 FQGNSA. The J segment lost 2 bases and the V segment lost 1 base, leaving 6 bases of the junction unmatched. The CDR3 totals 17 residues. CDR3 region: CASSLGPLAGGTYEQYF. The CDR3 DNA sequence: TGTGCCAGCAGCTTAGGTCCCCTAGCGGGGGGGACCTACGAGCAGTACTTC.

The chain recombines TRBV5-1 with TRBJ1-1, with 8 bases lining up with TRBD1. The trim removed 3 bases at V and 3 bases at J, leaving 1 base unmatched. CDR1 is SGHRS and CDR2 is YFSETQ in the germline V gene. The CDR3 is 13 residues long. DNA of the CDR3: TGCGCCAGCAGCTCAGGGGGCCACACTGAAGCTTTCTTT. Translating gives CASSSGGHTEAFF.

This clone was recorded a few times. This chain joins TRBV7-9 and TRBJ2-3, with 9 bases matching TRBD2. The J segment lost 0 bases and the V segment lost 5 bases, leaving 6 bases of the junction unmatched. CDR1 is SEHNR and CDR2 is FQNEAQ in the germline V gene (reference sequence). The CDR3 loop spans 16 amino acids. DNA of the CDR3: TGTGCCAGCAGCCCAGGACTAGCGCAGAGCACAGATACGCAGTATTTT. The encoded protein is CASSPGLAQSTDTQYF. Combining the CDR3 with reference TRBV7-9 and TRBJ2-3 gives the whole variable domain DTGVSQNPRHKITKRGQNVTFRCDPISEHNRLYWYRQTLGQGPEFLTYFQNEAQLEKSRLLSDRFSAERPKGSFSTLEIQRTEQGDSAMYLCASSPGLAQSTDTQYFGPGTRLTVL.

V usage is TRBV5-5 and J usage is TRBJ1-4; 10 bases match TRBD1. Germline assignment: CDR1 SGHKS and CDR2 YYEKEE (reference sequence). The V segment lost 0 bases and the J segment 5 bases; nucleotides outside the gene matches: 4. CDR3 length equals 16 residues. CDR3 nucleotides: TGTGCCAGCAGCTTGGGTGGGACAGGGGTAAATGAAAAACTGTTTTTT. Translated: CASSLGGTGVNEKLFF.

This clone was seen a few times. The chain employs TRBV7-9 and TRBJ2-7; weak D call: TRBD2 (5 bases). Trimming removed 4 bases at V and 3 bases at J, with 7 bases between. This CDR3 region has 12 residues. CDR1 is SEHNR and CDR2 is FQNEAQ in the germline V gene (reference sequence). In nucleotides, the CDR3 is TGTGCCAGCAGCTCCCGGGACTACGAGCAGTACTTC. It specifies CASSSRDYEQYF.

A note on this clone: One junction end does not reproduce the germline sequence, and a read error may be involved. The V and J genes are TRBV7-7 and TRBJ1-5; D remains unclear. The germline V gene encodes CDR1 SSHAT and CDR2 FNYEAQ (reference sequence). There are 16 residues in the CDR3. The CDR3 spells CASNLWPTFSNQPQHF. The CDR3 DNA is TGTGCCAGCAACTTATGGCCAACGTTCTCCAATCAGCCCCAGCATTTT.

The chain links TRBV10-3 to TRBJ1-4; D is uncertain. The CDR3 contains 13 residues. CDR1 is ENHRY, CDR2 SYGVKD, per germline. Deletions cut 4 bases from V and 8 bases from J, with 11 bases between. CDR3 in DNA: TGTGCCATCAGTGCGGTGGTTTGGGAAAAACTGTTTTTT. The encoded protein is CAISAVVWEKLFF.

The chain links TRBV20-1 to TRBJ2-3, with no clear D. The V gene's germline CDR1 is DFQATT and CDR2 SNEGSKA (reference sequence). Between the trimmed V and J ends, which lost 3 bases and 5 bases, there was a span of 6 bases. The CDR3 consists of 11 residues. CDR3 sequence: CSASAQDTQYF. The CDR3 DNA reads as TGCAGTGCTAGTGCCCAAGATACGCAGTATTTT.

This CDR3 is CASSSLPGLAGTTYEQYF. In DNA, the CDR3 is TGTGCCAGCAGCTCGCTTCCGGGACTAGCGGGGACGACCTACGAGCAGTACTTC. V is TRBV14 and J is TRBJ2-7; TRBD2 matches 13 bases. The CDR3 totals 18 residues. Germline-derived CDR1 and CDR2 are SGHDN and FVKESK. The V gene end was trimmed by 5 bases and the J gene end by 2 bases; junction bases not matched to a gene: 12.

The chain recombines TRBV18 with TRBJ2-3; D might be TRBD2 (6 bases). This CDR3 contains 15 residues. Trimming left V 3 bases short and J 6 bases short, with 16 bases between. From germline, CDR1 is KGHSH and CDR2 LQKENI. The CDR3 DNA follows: TGTGCCAGCTCACCTTCTAGCGAGGGTGGGGATACGCAGTATTTT. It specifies CASSPSSEGGDTQYF.

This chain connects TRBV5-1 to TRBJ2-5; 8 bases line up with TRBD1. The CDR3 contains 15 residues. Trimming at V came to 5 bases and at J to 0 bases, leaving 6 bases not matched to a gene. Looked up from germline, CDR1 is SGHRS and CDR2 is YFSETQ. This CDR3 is CASSSWTGYQETQYF. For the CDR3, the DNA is TGCGCCAGCAGTTCCTGGACAGGGTACCAAGAGACCCAGTACTTC.

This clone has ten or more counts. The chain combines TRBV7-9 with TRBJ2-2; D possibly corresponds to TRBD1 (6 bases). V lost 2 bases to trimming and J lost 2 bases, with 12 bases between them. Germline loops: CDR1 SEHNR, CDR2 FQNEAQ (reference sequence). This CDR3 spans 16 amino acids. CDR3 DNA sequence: TGTGCCAGCAGCTTATCATCAGGGGTCAACACCGGGGAGCTGTTTTTT. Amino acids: CASSLSSGVNTGELFF.